Described below is a single T cell receptor (beta chain) sequence and its context. This specimen belongs to a study of blood T cell repertoires in COVID-19. Whole-study context: Samples taken during acute and convalescent COVID-19 were collected in the United States, Italy and Spain.

Individuals aged about 18 to 95 years were recruited from approximately 22 US areas. The CDR3 length is 15 residues. The germline V and J ends were trimmed by 0 bases and 5 bases, with 14 bases remaining between them. The germline gives CDR1 LGHNT, CDR2 FRNRAP. The repertoire was sequenced with immunoSEQ multiplex PCR; TCRdb's copy has only in-frame clones and lacks some. The sample holds roughly 430,000 clones, 88% seen once. This TCR derives from a woman aged 40 to 50 with acute COVID-19. Sequencing input: PBMCs or T cells enriched from blood (not recorded which). The rearrangement joins TRBV12-5 to TRBJ2-7; D remains unclear. CDR3 nucleotides: TGTGCTAGTGGTTTGGTAATATCGGGTACCCACGAGCAGTACTTC. It yields the protein CASGLVISGTHEQYF.